One and the same sample provided the 7 T cell receptor beta chains below, sequenced in a study of cytomegalovirus exposure and HLA in healthy donors. The PCR employed 60 Vbeta primers together with 13 Jbeta primers. Profiling relied on immunoSEQ multiplex PCR, and the TCRdb table lists in-frame clones only, not all of them. The repertoire holds approximately 160,000 clones, with over 80% as singletons. Input material: PBMCs. These receptor sequences come from a woman aged 50 to 65 in good health and CMV-seropositive.

The chain carries TRBV9 and TRBJ1-5; possibly TRBD1 for D (5 bases). The length of the CDR3 is 20 residues. Germline V gene sequence: CDR1 SGDLS, CDR2 YYNGEE. The germline V and J ends were trimmed by 0 bases and 1 base, with 23 bases remaining between them. The CDR3 region is CASSVGGRANGGKSNQPQHF. CDR3 nucleotide sequence: TGTGCCAGCAGCGTAGGGGGACGGGCGAACGGGGGAAAAAGCAATCAGCCCCAGCATTTT.

This clone was detected once. V gene TRBV6-1 combines with J gene TRBJ1-1, with TRBD1 identical over 8 bases. Germline V gives CDR1 MNHNS, CDR2 SASEGT. V lost 0 bases and J lost 8; bases outside the gene matches: 5. The CDR3 has 14 residues. The CDR3 is CASSEAGRGREAFF. The CDR3 bases are TGTGCCAGCAGTGAAGCCGGCAGGGGGCGGGAAGCTTTCTTT.

V is TRBV2 and J is TRBJ1-2, with D perhaps matching TRBD1 (5 bases). Trimming took off 9 bases at V and 4 bases at J, with 12 bases between the two ends. The CDR3 contains 12 residues. Germline V CDR1 and CDR2: SNHLY, FYNNEI. The CDR3, as DNA: TGTGCCAGGAAACAGGAAGCCTATGGCTACACCTTC. This translates into CARKQEAYGYTF.

This clone was recorded only once. This chain links TRBV9 with TRBJ1-1, with D hard to call. The germline V gene encodes CDR1 SGDLS and CDR2 YYNGEE. The CDR3 length is 15 residues. With 1 base removed from V and 0 bases from J, the gap between germline ends came to 10 bases. CDR3 DNA sequence: TGTGCCAGCAGCGTAATAAGCTCTCTGAACACTGAAGCTTTCTTT. It specifies CASSVISSLNTEAFF.

The chain carries TRBV10-1 and TRBJ2-7, with D perhaps TRBD1 (6 bases). Trimming stripped 9 bases from V and 0 bases from J, with 18 bases between. The CDR3 length is 15 residues. Germline V gene sequence: CDR1 WNHNN, CDR2 SYGVQD (reference sequence). For the CDR3, the DNA is TGCGCCAGGGACAGTTCCGAGGGCGGCTCCTACGAGCAGTACTTC. Protein: CARDSSEGGSYEQYF.

The rearrangement links TRBV9 to TRBJ1-2; D not resolved. Germline CDR1 is SGDLS and CDR2 is YYNGEE. The CDR3 has 13 residues. Trimming removed 2 bases from V and 8 bases from J, with 13 bases in between. This chain's CDR3 is CASSVEGAGGYTF. As DNA, the CDR3 is TGTGCCAGCAGCGTGGAGGGTGCGGGAGGCTACACCTTC.

The chain joins TRBV10-3 to TRBJ2-3, with TRBD2 matching over 8 bases. Germline V gene sequence: CDR1 ENHRY, CDR2 SYGVKD. This CDR3 comprises 15 residues. V lost 5 bases, J lost 5 bases, and 9 bases stayed unmatched. CDR3 coding DNA: TGTGCCATCAGTCAAAATAGCGGGGTGGGAGATACGCAGTATTTT. Its protein product is CAISQNSGVGDTQYF.